The present entry profiles one T cell receptor beta chain with its context. Its antigen is unidentified. The entry originates in a study of CD8 T cells in ankylosing spondylitis. General study results and limits: Disease-linked clones bore a CD8+ phenotype and were relatively rare in peripheral blood. The study identified a TCR beta motif of roughly eight highly homologous variants that appeared characteristic of ankylosing spondylitis blood.

It was by quantitative 5'-RACE with molecular barcodes that TCR beta libraries were made. TCRdb independently ran MiXCR on the 5' RACE reads; one entry per CDR3 protein. The top ten clones hold around a third of a sample with around 140,000 distinct CDR3 sequences, approximately 17% of them seen once. V lost 0 bases and J lost 3, with 8 bases in between. This CDR3 spans 15 amino acids. The germline V gene has CDR1 SGHDN and CDR2 FVKESK. The chain recombines TRBV14 with TRBJ2-2; D uncertain. The specimen was blood, either unsorted or a sorted T cell fraction (not recorded which). The receptor comes from a male donor with ankylosing spondylitis. The CDR3 DNA reads as TGTGCCAGCAGCCAAGAAACCAGTCACACCGGGGAGCTGTTTTTT. Amino acids: CASSQETSHTGELFF.